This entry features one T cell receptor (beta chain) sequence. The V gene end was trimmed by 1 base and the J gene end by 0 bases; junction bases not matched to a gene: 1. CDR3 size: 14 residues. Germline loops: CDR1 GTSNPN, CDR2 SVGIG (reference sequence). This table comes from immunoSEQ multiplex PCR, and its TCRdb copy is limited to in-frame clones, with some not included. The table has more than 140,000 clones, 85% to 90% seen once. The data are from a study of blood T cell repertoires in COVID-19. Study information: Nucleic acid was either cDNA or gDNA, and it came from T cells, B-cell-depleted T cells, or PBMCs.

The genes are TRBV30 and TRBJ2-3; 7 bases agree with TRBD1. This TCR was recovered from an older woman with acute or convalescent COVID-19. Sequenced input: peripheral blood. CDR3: CAWSEGASTDTQYF. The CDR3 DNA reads TGTGCCTGGAGTGAGGGGGCTAGCACAGATACGCAGTATTTT.